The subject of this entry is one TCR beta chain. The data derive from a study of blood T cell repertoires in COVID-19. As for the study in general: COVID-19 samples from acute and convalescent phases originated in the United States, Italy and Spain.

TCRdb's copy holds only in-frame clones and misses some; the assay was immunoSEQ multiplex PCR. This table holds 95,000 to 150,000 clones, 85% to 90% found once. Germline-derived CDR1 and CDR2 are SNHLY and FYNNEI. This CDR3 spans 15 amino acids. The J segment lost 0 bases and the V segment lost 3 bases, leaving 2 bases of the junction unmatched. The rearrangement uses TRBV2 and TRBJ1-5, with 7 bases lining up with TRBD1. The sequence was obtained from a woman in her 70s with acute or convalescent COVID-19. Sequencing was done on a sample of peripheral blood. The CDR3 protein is CASSEQGDSNQPQHF. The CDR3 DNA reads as TGTGCCAGCAGTGAGCAGGGGGATAGCAATCAGCCCCAGCATTTT.